This T cell receptor beta chain stems from a study of T cells in Graves' hyperthyroidism and ophthalmopathy (dated by TCRdb to about 2019). Some background on the complete study: Peripheral blood was collected at initial diagnosis, before any treatment. To identify distinguishing TCR V-J signatures, a discovery cohort of around 100 patients was used, comprising some 43 with Graves' ophthalmopathy and 55 to 65 with stable Graves' hyperthyroidism. Whether ophthalmopathy could be predicted prospectively was tested in an independent validation cohort made up of some 20 hyperthyroidism patients plus 17 patients who later progressed to ophthalmopathy. Thyroid tissue and blood T-cell repertoires from roughly 6 Graves' hyperthyroidism patients were also compared in the study. The paper reports TCR Vbeta CDR3 sequencing of 130 to 150 peripheral blood samples: under 45 ophthalmopathy, fewer than 80 hyperthyroidism and 17 progressor patients. The 100 discovery patients were randomly split 7:3 into training and test sets. After blood sampling, hyperthyroidism patients were treated with methimazole at a starting dose of 30 mg daily, and ophthalmopathy patients were treated with high-dose intravenous methylprednisolone.

The study at large found these results: In validation, the model predicted progression to ophthalmopathy a median of roughly 6.5 months before onset, with 70% to 71% sensitivity and around 76% specificity. A 13 V-J signature model separated ophthalmopathy from stable hyperthyroidism, with nearly 90% sensitivity and approximately 81% specificity in cross-validation and 80%/75% in testing. Blood samples also contained most of the expanded thyroid clonotypes (frequency above 0.001), which suggests that blood repertoires may reflect thyroid immune responses. No statistical method was used to fix the sample size in advance, and group allocation was not hidden from the investigators.

Per the germline V gene (reference sequence), DFQATT is the CDR1 and SNEGSKA is the CDR2. The germline V and J ends show losses of 3 bases and 6 bases respectively, and no gene match explains 11 bases of the junction. The CDR3 goes from the cysteine to the phenylalanine over 15 residues. CDR3 DNA is the only sequence kept; it has 45 bases, read in frame from the first base. Hyperthyroidism patients were aged 18 to 65 years and newly diagnosed, with disease duration of less than 2 months. The study excluded patients with uncontrolled infections, other autoimmune diseases, pregnancy or lactation. Diagnoses relied on clinical symptoms, serum thyroxine and TRAb, thyroid ultrasound and orbital computed tomography. For progressor patients, blood was drawn at the first diagnosis of hyperthyroidism, before any ophthalmopathy symptoms had appeared. PBMCs were isolated from 10 ml of fresh peripheral blood by Ficoll-Paque density gradient centrifugation. Progressor patients were initially diagnosed with Graves' hyperthyroidism and developed ophthalmopathy during follow-up. Trizol reagent was used to extract total RNA, and RNA quality was then checked on an Agilent 2100 Bioanalyzer.

Note on this clonotype: There is no known antigen for this receptor. The input lacks base qualities; no much larger clone sits a single base away.

The TCR beta CDR3 regions were amplified from the RNA transcripts. For the first round of RT-PCR on the TCR CDR3, the HTBI primer set was used together with the Qiagen OneStep RT-PCR kit. Libraries were constructed in a second round of multiplex PCR, after which size selection and purification were carried out. Sequencing of the libraries was done on an Illumina HiSeq2000 using paired-end 100 bp reads. In the original analysis: SOAPnuke was used to process the raw data, with reads discarded if the reads contained adapters or uncalled bases, had a mean Phred below 15, or lacked an exact constant-primer or identifier match. COPE v1.2.5 was used to merge the high-quality paired reads, and each unique nucleotide sequence was defined as a clonotype. Clonotypes were aligned to IMGT TRBV, TRBD and TRBJ reference segments using MiTCR v1.1. Analysis was restricted to V-J combinations with a frequency above 0.0001, which covered 98% to 99.2% of repertoires. A TCS score was defined as the ratio of F50 (clonal expansion) to E x V (chaos), with BLOSUM62-based TCRdist applied between CDR3 peptides within each V-J. Welch's t-statistics and random forest reduced around 550 V-J features to roughly 13, which were used in a naive Bayes classifier (R e1071). In TCRdb, the public reads were trimmed at Q25 with fastp and aligned with MiXCR, with productive beta chains retained. Each entry merges the rows of one CDR3 protein and shows their most common DNA and genes. Here the V and J calls rest on TCRdb's processing, not on the authors' analysis. The sample table shows 250,000 or so distinct CDR3 sequences, and over 12% are seen once. The ten top clones hold around 31% of the sample.

This receptor was obtained from a woman in her 50s with Graves' hyperthyroidism that later progressed to Graves' ophthalmopathy. The sample comprised blood. The chain joins TRBV20-1 to TRBJ2-7, with 10 bases in between that match TRBD2. The base sequence is TGCAGTGCTAGCCCTCTAGGAGCGGGAGGGGTCGAGCAGTACTTC. Translated, this gives CSASPLGAGGVEQYF.